This T cell receptor (beta chain) was profiled in a study of regulatory dendritic cells for organ transplantation. The table came from immunoSEQ multiplex PCR; TCRdb's copy has only in-frame clones and leaves some out. The sample holds 20,000 to 25,000 clones, 74% seen once. Memory T cells were CD45RO+, naive were CD45RA+, sorted by FACS. The germline V gene encodes CDR1 SNHLY and CDR2 FYNNEI. Between the trimmed V and J ends, which lost 6 bases and 1 base, there was a span of 9 bases. CDR3 size: 13 residues. This clonotype originated in a human donor in good health. Source material: memory CD4+ T cells from blood. Subset given: CD45RO+ memory T cells. This rearrangement joins TRBV2 to TRBJ2-5; maybe TRBD2 (6 bases). As DNA, the CDR3 is TGTGCCAGCAGGCGGGACTTCCAAGAGACCCAGTACTTC. Translating gives CASRRDFQETQYF.